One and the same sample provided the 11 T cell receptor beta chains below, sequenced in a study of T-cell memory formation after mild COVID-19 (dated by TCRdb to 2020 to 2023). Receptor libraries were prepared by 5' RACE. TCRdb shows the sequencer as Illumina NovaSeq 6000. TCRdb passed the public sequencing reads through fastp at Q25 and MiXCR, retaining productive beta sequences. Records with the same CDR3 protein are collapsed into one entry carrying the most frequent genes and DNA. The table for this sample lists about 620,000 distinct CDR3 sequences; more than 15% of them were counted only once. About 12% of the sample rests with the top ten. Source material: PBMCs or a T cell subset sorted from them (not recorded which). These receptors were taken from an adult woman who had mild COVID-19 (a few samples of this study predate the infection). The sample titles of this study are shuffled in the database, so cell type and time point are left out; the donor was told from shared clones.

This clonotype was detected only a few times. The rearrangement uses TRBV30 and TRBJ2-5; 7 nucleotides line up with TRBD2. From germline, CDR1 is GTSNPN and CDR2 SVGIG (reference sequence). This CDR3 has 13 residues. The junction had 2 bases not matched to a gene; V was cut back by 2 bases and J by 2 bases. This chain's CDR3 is CAWSWREQETQYF. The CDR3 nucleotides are TGTGCCTGGAGTTGGCGGGAGCAAGAGACCCAGTACTTC.

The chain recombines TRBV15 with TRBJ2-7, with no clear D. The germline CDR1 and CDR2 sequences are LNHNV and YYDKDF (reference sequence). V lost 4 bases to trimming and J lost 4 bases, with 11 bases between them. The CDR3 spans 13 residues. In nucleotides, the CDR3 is TGTGCCACCAGCACGCCCCAGAGATACGAGCAGTACTTC. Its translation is CATSTPQRYEQYF. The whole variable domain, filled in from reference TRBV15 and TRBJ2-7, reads DAMVIQNPRYQVTQFGKPVTLSCSQTLNHNVMYWYQQKSSQAPKLLFHYYDKDFNNEADTPDNFQSRRPNTSFCFLDIRSPGLGDTAMYLCATSTPQRYEQYFGPGTRLTVT.

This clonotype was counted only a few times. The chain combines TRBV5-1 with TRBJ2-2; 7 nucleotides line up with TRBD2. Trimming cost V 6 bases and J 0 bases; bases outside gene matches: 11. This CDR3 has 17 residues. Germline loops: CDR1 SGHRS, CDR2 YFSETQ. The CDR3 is CASTDLGRRANTGELFF. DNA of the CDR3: TGCGCCAGCACCGACCTCGGGAGGAGGGCGAACACCGGGGAGCTGTTTTTT.

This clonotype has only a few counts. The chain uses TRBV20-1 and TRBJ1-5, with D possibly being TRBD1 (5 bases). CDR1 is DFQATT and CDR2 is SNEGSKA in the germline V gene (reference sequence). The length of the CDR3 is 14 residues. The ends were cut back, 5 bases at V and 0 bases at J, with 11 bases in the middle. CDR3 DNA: TGCAGTGCTGACGACAGATATAGCAATCAGCCCCAGCATTTT. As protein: CSADDRYSNQPQHF.

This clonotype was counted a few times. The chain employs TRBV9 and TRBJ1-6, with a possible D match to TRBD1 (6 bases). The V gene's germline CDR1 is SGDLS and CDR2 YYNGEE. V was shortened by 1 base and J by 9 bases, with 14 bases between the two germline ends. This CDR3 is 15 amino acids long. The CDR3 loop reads CASSVHQGLGSPLHF. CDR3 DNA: TGTGCCAGCAGCGTACATCAGGGGTTGGGTTCACCCCTCCACTTT.

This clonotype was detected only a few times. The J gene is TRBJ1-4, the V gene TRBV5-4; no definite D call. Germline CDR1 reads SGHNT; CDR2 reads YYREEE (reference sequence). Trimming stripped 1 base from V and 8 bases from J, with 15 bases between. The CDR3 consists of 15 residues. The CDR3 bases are TGTGCCAGCAGCTTGTCGGACGTATACGGAGAAAAACTGTTTTTT. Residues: CASSLSDVYGEKLFF. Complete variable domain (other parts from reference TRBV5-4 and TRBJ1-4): ETGVTQSPTHLIKTRGQQVTLRCSSQSGHNTVSWYQQALGQGPQFIFQYYREEENGRGNFPPRFSGLQFPNYSSELNVNALELDDSALYLCASSLSDVYGEKLFFGSGTQLSVL.

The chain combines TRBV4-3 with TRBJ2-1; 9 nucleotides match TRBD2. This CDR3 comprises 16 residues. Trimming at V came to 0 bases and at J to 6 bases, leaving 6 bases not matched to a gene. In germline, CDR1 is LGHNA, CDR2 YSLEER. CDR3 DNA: TGCGCCAGCAGCCAAGATAGCGGGAGTGGGGGCAATGAGCAGTTCTTC. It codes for CASSQDSGSGGNEQFF.

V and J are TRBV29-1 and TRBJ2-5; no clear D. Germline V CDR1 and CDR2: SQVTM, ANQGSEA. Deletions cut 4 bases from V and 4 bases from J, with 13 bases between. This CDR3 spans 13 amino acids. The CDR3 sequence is CSVVVVTAETQYF. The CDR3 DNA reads TGCAGCGTTGTAGTAGTGACCGCAGAGACCCAGTACTTC.

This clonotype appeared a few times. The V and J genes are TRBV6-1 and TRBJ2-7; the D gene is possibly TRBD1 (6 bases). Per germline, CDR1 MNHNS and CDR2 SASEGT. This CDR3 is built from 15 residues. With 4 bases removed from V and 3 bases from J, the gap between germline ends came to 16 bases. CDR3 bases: TGTGCCAGCAGTGTCCACAGGGTCTTCGACTACGAGCAGTACTTC. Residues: CASSVHRVFDYEQYF.

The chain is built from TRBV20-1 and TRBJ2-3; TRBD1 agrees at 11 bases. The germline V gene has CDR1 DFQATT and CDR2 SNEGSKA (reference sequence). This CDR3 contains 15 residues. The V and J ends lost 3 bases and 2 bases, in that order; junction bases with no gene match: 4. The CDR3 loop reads CSASRDRGTTDTQYF. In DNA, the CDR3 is TGCAGTGCTAGCCGGGACAGGGGGACCACAGATACGCAGTATTTT.

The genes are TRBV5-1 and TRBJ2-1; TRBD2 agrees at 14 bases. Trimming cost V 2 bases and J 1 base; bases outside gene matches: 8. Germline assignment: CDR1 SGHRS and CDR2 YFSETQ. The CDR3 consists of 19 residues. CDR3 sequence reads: CASSLSGTSGRVSYNEQFF. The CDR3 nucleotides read TGCGCCAGCAGCTTATCCGGGACTAGCGGGAGAGTTTCCTACAATGAGCAGTTCTTC.